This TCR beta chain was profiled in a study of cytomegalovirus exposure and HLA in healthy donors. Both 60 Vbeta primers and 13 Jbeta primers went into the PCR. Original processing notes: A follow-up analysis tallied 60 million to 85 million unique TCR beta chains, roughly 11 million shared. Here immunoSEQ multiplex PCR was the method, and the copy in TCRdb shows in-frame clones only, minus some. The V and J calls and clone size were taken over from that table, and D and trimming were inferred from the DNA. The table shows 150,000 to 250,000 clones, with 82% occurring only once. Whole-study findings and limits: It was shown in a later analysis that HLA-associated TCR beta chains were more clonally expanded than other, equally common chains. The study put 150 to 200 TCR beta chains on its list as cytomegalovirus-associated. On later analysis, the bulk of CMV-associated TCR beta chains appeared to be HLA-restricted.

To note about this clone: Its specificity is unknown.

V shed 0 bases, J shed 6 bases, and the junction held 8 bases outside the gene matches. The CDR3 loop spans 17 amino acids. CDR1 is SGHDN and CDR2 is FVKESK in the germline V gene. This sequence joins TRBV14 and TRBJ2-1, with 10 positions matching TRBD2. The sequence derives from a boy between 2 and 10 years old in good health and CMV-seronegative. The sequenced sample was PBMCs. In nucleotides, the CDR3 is TGTGCCAGCAGCCAAGATTGGGCCAAGCGGGGGGGCAATGAGCAGTTCTTC. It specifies CASSQDWAKRGGNEQFF.